This T cell receptor beta chain was sequenced during a study of graft-versus-host responses after intestinal transplantation (dated by TCRdb to about 2021). Context from the whole study: Multivisceral, liver-intestinal, or isolated intestinal transplants were received by the recipients. Anti-thymocyte globulin induction was given to all recipients, followed by maintenance tacrolimus and steroids for approximately three years. After intestinal transplantation, graft-versus-host and host-versus-graft alloreactive T cell clones in the graft, circulation and bone marrow were tracked using bulk TCR-beta CDR3 sequencing. Alloreactive clones were identified by sequencing pre-transplant mixed lymphocyte reaction products and comparing these products with unstimulated pre-transplant donor and recipient T cells. A cohort of around 25 intestinal transplant recipients, including one retransplant, was enrolled, and a few patients lacking pretransplant specimens were excluded. Donor T cell macrochimerism was defined as a peak of at least 4% donor T cells among recipient peripheral blood mononuclear cells. Rather than being sequenced by the commercial service, samples from a few later patients were sequenced in-house on an Illumina MiSeq and processed with MiXCR. Overall study outcomes, separate from this receptor: Patients with donor T cell macrochimerism had high GvH to HvG T cell clonal ratios in their allografts. GvH clones were found in recipient bone marrow, and some of the GvH clones appeared earlier in ileal mucosa or blood, which is consistent with an intestinal mucosal origin. Early after transplant, peak levels of circulating GvH clones were associated with declines in HvG clones. Conclusions were limited by the relatively low number and heterogeneity of intestinal transplant patients.

The CDR3 contains 14 residues, cysteine and phenylalanine counted. Only CDR3 DNA remains: 42 bases, in frame from the first base. Relative to germline, V is 2 bases shorter and J is 3 bases shorter, with 8 bases between their ends. The germline V gene (reference sequence) specifies LNHDA as CDR1 and SQIVND as CDR2. The library was obtained by the immunoSEQ multiplex PCR assay. In most patients, genomic DNA was isolated using the Qiagen DNeasy Blood and Tissue Kit and sent frozen to Adaptive Biotechnologies for TCR sequencing. Adaptive Biotechnologies carried out high-throughput TCR-beta CDR3 sequencing of genomic DNA for most patients. For the original study's pipeline: Adaptive's ImmunoSEQ software supplied the TCR sequencing data for around 19 patients, while MiXCR and VDJtools were used to process a few other patients. To correct CD4 versus CD8 sorting errors, any sequence found in both subsets at a frequency ratio below 5:1 was removed. CDR3 nucleotide sequences shared by donor and recipient were removed because the origin of these sequences could not be assigned. To be classed as alloreactive, a clone needed at least 2-fold expansion over unstimulated cells and a minimum CFSE-low frequency of 0.002% (template counts) or 0.001% (read counts). Mappable clones were those detected in sequenced pre-transplant spleen, lymph node, or MLR CFSE-low populations of the donor or recipient. Cumulative frequency of alloreactive clones was calculated as a percentage of all sequences weighted by copy number. This immuneACCESS table, as held by TCRdb, lists in-frame sequences with V and J called but not all clones. Of the missing ones, under half trace to an unresolved V gene in checked studies; the others have no known cause. That table gives V, J and clone size, and the DNA gave D and trimming. This sample lists tens of thousands of clones; 94% were detected once. Together, the top ten hold roughly 0.18% of the sample.

Explained via the paper, the time point label denotes: cells obtained before transplantation from donor or recipient. CD3+CD4+ and CD3+CD8+ populations were FACS-sorted from unstimulated pre-transplant donor and recipient cells taken from spleen or lymph nodes. With respect to this clone: The antigen it binds to is not known. No much larger clonotype is one base removed from it; base qualities were not supplied.

The sequence derives from a human donor who was the organ donor for an intestinal transplant. The sequence is built from TRBV19 and TRBJ1-5; the D gene cannot be named for sure. The sample here was unstimulated CD4+ T cells sorted from spleen or lymph node cells, taken before transplant. The DNA reads TGTGCCAGTAGTATATGGCAGGACAATCAGCCCCAGCATTTT. The encoded protein is CASSIWQDNQPQHF.